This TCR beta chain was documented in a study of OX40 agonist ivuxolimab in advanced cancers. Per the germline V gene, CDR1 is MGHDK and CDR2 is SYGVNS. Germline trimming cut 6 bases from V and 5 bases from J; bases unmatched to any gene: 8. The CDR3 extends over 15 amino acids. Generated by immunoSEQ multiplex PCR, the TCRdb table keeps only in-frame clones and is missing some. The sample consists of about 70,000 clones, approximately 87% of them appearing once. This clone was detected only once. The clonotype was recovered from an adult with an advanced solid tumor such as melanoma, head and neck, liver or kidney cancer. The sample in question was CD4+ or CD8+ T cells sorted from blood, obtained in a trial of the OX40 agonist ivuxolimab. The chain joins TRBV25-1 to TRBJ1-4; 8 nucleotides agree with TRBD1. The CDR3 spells CASRETGTGNEKLFF. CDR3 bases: TGTGCCAGCAGGGAGACGGGGACAGGAAATGAAAAACTGTTTTTT.